This T cell receptor (beta chain) was observed in a study of CD8+CD57+ T cells in acquired aplastic anemia. Broader study findings: The study identified under 30 CD8+ CDR3 sequences shared by patients and controls.

Profiling of TCR beta VDJ combinations and CDR3 sequences used genomic DNA as template. Each CDR3 protein is one row after TCRdb ran MiXCR on the reads. The profile covers about 160,000 distinct CDR3 sequences, with under 55% appearing a single time and about 3% taken by the ten largest. The CDR3 consists of 13 residues. CDR1 is MDHEN and CDR2 is SYDVKM in the germline V gene. Trimming left V 1 base short and J 7 bases short, with 10 bases between. Concerning this clonotype: Its specificity is not known.

Patients who underwent sequencing had shown CD8+CD57+ cell expansion by flow cytometry. The chain links TRBV28 to TRBJ1-1; D is unclear. Sample: sorted CD4+, CD8+, or CD8+CD57+ T cells (not recorded which) from PBMCs. The receptor's source is a human donor with aplastic anemia. CDR3 in DNA: TGTGCCAGCAGTTTATCAGGCCTCGGTGAAGCTTTCTTT. As protein: CASSLSGLGEAFF. Filled out from reference TRBV28 and TRBJ1-1, the complete variable domain reads DVKVTQSSRYLVKRTGEKVFLECVQDMDHENMFWYRQDPGLGLRLIYFSYDVKMKEKGDIPEGYSVSREKKERFSLILESASTNQTSMYLCASSLSGLGEAFFGQGTRLTVV.